This entry lists 26 T cell receptor beta chains sequenced from one sample in a study of graft-versus-host responses after intestinal transplantation. Here immunoSEQ multiplex PCR was the method, and the copy in TCRdb shows in-frame clones only, minus some. The table includes more than 25,000 clones, more than 85% detected once. Sequences were derived from PBMCs, sampled 18 days after transplant. The receptors originated from a human patient who received an intestinal transplant, so some T cells may come from the graft donor.

This chain links TRBV27 with TRBJ1-5; a weak D match, TRBD1 (6 bases). V lost 5 bases and J 0 bases, leaving 14 bases between the germline ends. The CDR3 is 16 residues long. Germline CDR1 and CDR2: MNHEY and SMNVEV (reference sequence). The CDR3 spells CASSHKQGYSNQPQHF. Here the CDR3 DNA reads TGTGCCAGCAGTCATAAACAGGGCTATAGCAATCAGCCCCAGCATTTT.

The chain joins TRBV11-2 to TRBJ2-1, with D hard to call. V was pared by 1 base and J by 0 bases, with 4 bases between. The CDR3 runs to 14 residues. Germline lookup yields CDR1 SGHAT and CDR2 FQNNGV. The CDR3 DNA follows: TGTGCCAGCAGCTTAGGGCGCTCCTACAATGAGCAGTTCTTC. This sequence encodes CASSLGRSYNEQFF.

This clone appeared a single time. The genes are TRBV27 and TRBJ1-5; D remains unclear. The CDR3 consists of 16 residues. The germline gives CDR1 MNHEY, CDR2 SMNVEV (reference sequence). Trimming cost V 6 bases and J 3 bases, with 18 bases left between them. The CDR3 DNA reads TGTGCCAGCAGACTTACACCCTCAGGTCACAATCAGCCCCAGCATTTT. Protein product: CASRLTPSGHNQPQHF.

This chain joins TRBV7-7 and TRBJ1-1; D unresolved. The CDR3 is 13 residues long. The germline gives CDR1 SSHAT, CDR2 FNYEAQ (reference sequence). The V end lost 0 bases, the J end lost 1 base, and 3 bases lay between the germline ends. The CDR3 spells CASSLAENTEAFF. CDR3 in DNA: TGTGCCAGCAGCTTAGCAGAGAACACTGAAGCTTTCTTT.

The V call is TRBV4-1, the J call TRBJ2-4; D is undetermined. Trimming pared 4 bases from V and 2 bases from J, leaving 15 bases between. This CDR3 has 16 residues. Looked up from germline, CDR1 is MGHRA and CDR2 is YSYEKL. DNA of the CDR3: TGCGCCAGCAGCCCCAGCCCCGAGACATCCAAAAACATTCAGTACTTC. Its protein product is CASSPSPETSKNIQYF.

The chain joins TRBV5-1 to TRBJ2-7, with D unclear. Germline V gene data show CDR1 as SGHRS and CDR2 as YFSETQ. Deletions cut 4 bases from V and 5 bases from J, with 16 bases between. The CDR3 contains 14 residues. CDR3 amino acids: CASSEWGRADEQYF. CDR3 nucleotide sequence: TGCGCCAGCAGCGAGTGGGGTAGAGCTGACGAGCAGTACTTC.

The V and J genes are TRBV5-1 and TRBJ1-2; D is unclear. Per the germline V gene, CDR1 is SGHRS and CDR2 is YFSETQ. V was pared by 0 bases and J by 4 bases, with 4 bases between. The CDR3 length is 12 residues. The CDR3 region has the DNA TGCGCCAGCAGCTTGGAAAGCTATGGCTACACCTTC. Encoded protein: CASSLESYGYTF. The full variable domain, rest sourced from reference TRBV5-1 and TRBJ1-2, is KAGVTQTPRYLIKTRGQQVTLSCSPISGHRSVSWYQQTPGQGLQFLFEYFSETQRNKGNFPGRFSGRQFSNSRSEMNVSTLELGDSALYLCASSLESYGYTFGSGTRLTVV.

The chain joins TRBV30 to TRBJ1-2; the match to TRBD1 covers 7 bases. Looked up from germline, CDR1 is GTSNPN and CDR2 is SVGIG (reference sequence). The J segment lost 7 bases and the V segment lost 0 bases, leaving 5 bases of the junction unmatched. This CDR3 spans 13 amino acids. The CDR3 DNA follows: TGTGCCTGGAGTGTACAGGGGCTGGGTGGCTACACCTTC. Its translation is CAWSVQGLGGYTF.

This clone was seen only once. The CDR3 protein is CASSDVAGATTDTQYF. In nucleotides, the CDR3 is TGTGCCAGCAGTGACGTAGCGGGGGCCACAACAGATACGCAGTATTTT. The chain is built from TRBV6-4 and TRBJ2-3; 9 bases are a match to TRBD2. The CDR3 spans 16 residues. The germline V gene encodes CDR1 MRHNA and CDR2 SNTAGT. J lost 3 bases, V lost 2 bases, and 6 bases had no gene match.

The CDR3 is CASSSQGKWPYF. CDR3 nucleotide sequence: TGTGCCAGCAGTTCTCAAGGGAAATGGCCGTACTTC. V usage is TRBV6-1 and J usage is TRBJ2-7; D is unclear. The ends were cut back, 5 bases at V and 12 bases at J, with 17 bases in the middle. The CDR3 is 12 amino acids. Germline CDR1 MNHNS, CDR2 SASEGT.

This sequence joins TRBV7-9 and TRBJ1-5; D gene unclear. This CDR3 spans 13 amino acids. V was pared by 7 bases and J by 6 bases, with 13 bases between. The germline V gene encodes CDR1 SEHNR and CDR2 FQNEAQ (reference sequence). CDR3 DNA: TGTGCCAGCACTCAGGAAGCGAGTCAGCCCCAGCATTTT. Translated, it gives CASTQEASQPQHF.

The chain employs TRBV30 and TRBJ2-7; possible D gene TRBD2, 6 bases. Germline assignment: CDR1 GTSNPN and CDR2 SVGIG (reference sequence). This CDR3 spans 13 amino acids. With 0 bases removed from V and 3 bases from J, the gap between germline ends came to 9 bases. Here the CDR3 DNA reads TGTGCCTGGAGTGTACTTAGCGGCTACGAGCAGTACTTC. This translates into CAWSVLSGYEQYF.

The rearrangement uses TRBV7-2 and TRBJ1-1; D is ambiguous. The CDR3 has 14 residues. Trimming took off 0 bases at V and 5 bases at J, with 10 bases between the two ends. Germline V gene sequence: CDR1 SGHTA, CDR2 FQGNSA. CDR3 loop: CASSLAGVRTEAFF. The CDR3 DNA is TGTGCCAGCAGCTTAGCTGGGGTACGGACTGAAGCTTTCTTT.

The rearrangement uses TRBV7-6 and TRBJ2-7; TRBD1 matches 9 bases. The germline V gene encodes CDR1 SGHVS and CDR2 FNYEAQ. This CDR3 contains 13 residues. The junction had 5 bases not matched to a gene; V was cut back by 5 bases and J by 6 bases. CDR3 sequence (DNA): TGTGCCAGCAGCAAGGGACAGGGCCTCGAGCAGTACTTC. It is translated as CASSKGQGLEQYF.

This chain uses TRBV4-1 with TRBJ1-2; D perhaps matches TRBD1 (6 bases). This CDR3 has 16 amino acids. V shed 0 bases and J shed 7 bases, with 18 bases lying between them. CDR1 is MGHRA and CDR2 is YSYEKL in the germline V gene. The CDR3 nucleotides are TGCGCCAGCAGCCAAGAGGCGTCAGGGGAGTTACGTGGCTACACCTTC. As protein: CASSQEASGELRGYTF.

The chain joins TRBV6-1 to TRBJ1-2; D perhaps matches TRBD1 (6 bases). V was clipped by 3 bases and J by 4 bases, with 12 bases between them. This CDR3 has 14 residues. CDR1 is MNHNS, CDR2 SASEGT, per germline. The CDR3 DNA sequence: TGTGCCAGCAGTGATTCGGGGGCGGGCTATGGCTACACCTTC. The encoded protein is CASSDSGAGYGYTF.

As DNA, the CDR3 is TGCGCCAGCAGCTTGGGTGGAGGGGAGACAGATACGCAGTATTTT. This sequence encodes CASSLGGGETDTQYF. The chain is built from TRBV5-1 and TRBJ2-3, with D possibly TRBD2 on 6 matching bases. CDR1 SGHRS and CDR2 YFSETQ come from the germline V gene. V was pared by 0 bases and J by 3 bases, with 11 bases between. The CDR3 loop spans 15 amino acids. The entire variable domain, with the rest obtained from reference TRBV5-1 and TRBJ2-3, is as follows: KAGVTQTPRYLIKTRGQQVTLSCSPISGHRSVSWYQQTPGQGLQFLFEYFSETQRNKGNFPGRFSGRQFSNSRSEMNVSTLELGDSALYLCASSLGGGETDTQYFGPGTRLTVL.

In DNA, the CDR3 is TGTGCCAGCAGTGGCCGGGACCCCGCGGCCGGTGAGCAGTTCTTC. As protein: CASSGRDPAAGEQFF. V is TRBV6-5 and J is TRBJ2-1; TRBD1 or TRBD2 may be the D gene (5 bases each). This CDR3 is 15 amino acids long. Germline V gene lookup returns CDR1 MNHEY and CDR2 SVGAGI. Deletions cut 5 bases from V and 9 bases from J, with 20 bases between.

The rearrangement uses TRBV19 and TRBJ1-2; D gene uncertain. Germline-derived CDR1 and CDR2 are LNHDA and SQIVND (reference sequence). Deletions cut 3 bases from V and 4 bases from J, with 15 bases between. This CDR3 is built from 15 residues. The CDR3 DNA follows: TGTGCCAGTAGTATGAGAGGAGAAGAGGGCTATGGCTACACCTTC. It yields the protein CASSMRGEEGYGYTF.

The chain uses TRBV19 and TRBJ2-7, with D perhaps being TRBD1 or TRBD2 (5 bases each). The germline CDR1 and CDR2 sequences are LNHDA and SQIVND (reference sequence). The CDR3 is made up of 16 amino acids. Trimming removed 6 bases from V and 3 bases from J, with 21 bases in between. Here the CDR3 reads CASSPPLGDEIYEQYF. The CDR3 DNA reads TGTGCCAGTAGCCCACCTCTAGGGGACGAAATCTACGAGCAGTACTTC.

The J gene is TRBJ2-2, the V gene TRBV11-2; 10 nucleotides match TRBD1. With V trimmed by 2 bases and J by 3 bases, 3 bases remained unmatched. CDR3 length: 16 amino acids. Germline-derived CDR1 and CDR2 are SGHAT and FQNNGV. DNA of the CDR3: TGTGCCAGCAGCTTATCAGGACAGGGGGACACCGGGGAGCTGTTTTTT. It is translated as CASSLSGQGDTGELFF.

V gene TRBV9 combines with J gene TRBJ2-1; D is perhaps TRBD1 or TRBD2 (5 bases each). The germline V gene has CDR1 SGDLS and CDR2 YYNGEE. The CDR3 covers 11 residues. Trimming cost V 3 bases and J 7 bases, with 5 bases left between them. In DNA, the CDR3 is TGTGCCAGCAGCGGGGGGAATGAGCAGTTCTTC. Its translation is CASSGGNEQFF.

This clone has a single count. CDR3 in amino acids: CASSELAGRGSDYGYTF. CDR3 sequence (DNA): TGTGCCAGCAGTGAATTGGCAGGGAGGGGTTCGGACTATGGCTACACCTTC. The chain uses TRBV6-1 and TRBJ1-2; D is perhaps TRBD1 (5 bases). The germline CDR1 and CDR2 sequences are MNHNS and SASEGT. Trimming removed 2 bases from V and 3 bases from J, with 19 bases in between. The CDR3 length is 17 residues.

The chain has TRBV5-6 and TRBJ2-5; possible D gene TRBD1, 6 bases. The CDR3 totals 13 residues. In germline, CDR1 is SGHDT, CDR2 YYEEEE. V was shortened by 3 bases and J by 2 bases, with 8 bases between the two germline ends. CDR3 DNA sequence: TGTGCCAGCAGCTCAGGACAGCAAGAGACCCAGTACTTC. Translation gives CASSSGQQETQYF.

The chain recombines TRBV5-6 with TRBJ2-1; D possibly corresponds to TRBD1 (5 bases). The CDR3 is 13 residues long. The V end was cut by 1 base, the J end by 6 bases, with 8 bases between. Germline V gene sequence: CDR1 SGHDT, CDR2 YYEEEE. CDR3 nucleotides: TGTGCCAGCAGCTTGAGGGGTGCCAATGAGCAGTTCTTC. This gives the protein CASSLRGANEQFF.

This chain links TRBV6-1 with TRBJ1-2; D perhaps matches TRBD1 (6 bases). Germline CDR1 is MNHNS and CDR2 is SASEGT. The V gene lost 5 bases and the J gene lost 4 bases, with 14 bases spanning the gap. The CDR3 contains 14 residues. The CDR3: CASSPRDNPYGYTF. As DNA, the CDR3 is TGTGCCAGCAGTCCCCGGGACAACCCCTATGGCTACACCTTC.